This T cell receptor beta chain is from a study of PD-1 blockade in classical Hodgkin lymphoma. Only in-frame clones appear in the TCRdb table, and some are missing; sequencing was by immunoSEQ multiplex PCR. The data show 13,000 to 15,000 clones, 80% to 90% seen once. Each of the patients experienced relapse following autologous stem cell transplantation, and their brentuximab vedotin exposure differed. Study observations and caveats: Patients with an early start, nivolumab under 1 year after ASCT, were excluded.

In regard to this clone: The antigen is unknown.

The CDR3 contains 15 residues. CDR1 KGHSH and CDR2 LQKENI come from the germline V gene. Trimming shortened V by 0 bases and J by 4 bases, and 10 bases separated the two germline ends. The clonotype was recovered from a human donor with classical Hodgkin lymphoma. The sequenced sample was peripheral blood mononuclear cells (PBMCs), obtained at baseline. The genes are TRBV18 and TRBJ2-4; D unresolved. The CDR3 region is CASSPPGKLKNIQYF. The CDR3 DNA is TGTGCCAGCTCACCACCTGGGAAATTAAAAAACATTCAGTACTTC.